One and the same sample provided the 14 T cell receptor beta chains below, sequenced in a study of blood T cell repertoires in COVID-19. Sequenced by immunoSEQ multiplex PCR; TCRdb stores in-frame clones only, minus some. The table has fewer than 250,000 clones, 80% to 90% seen once. The sequencing sample was made of PBMCs or T cells enriched from blood (not recorded which). The receptors originated from a woman between 50 and 59 years old who had been exposed to COVID-19.

The chain is built from TRBV19 and TRBJ1-1; maybe TRBD1 (6 bases). The V gene lost 5 bases and the J gene lost 7 bases, with 17 bases spanning the gap. CDR1 and CDR2 from the germline V gene are LNHDA and SQIVND (reference sequence). This CDR3 is 14 amino acids long. CDR3 bases: TGTGCCAGTAGTTCCCCAGGGGCGGCTTTTGAAGCTTTCTTT. Amino acids: CASSSPGAAFEAFF.

The chain couples TRBV5-1 to TRBJ2-1, with D perhaps TRBD1 (5 bases). V lost 1 base to trimming and J lost 0 bases, with 8 bases between them. The CDR3 loop spans 15 amino acids. The germline CDR1 and CDR2 sequences are SGHRS and YFSETQ. The CDR3 DNA reads as TGCGCCAGCAGCTTGATAGGGGACTCCTACAATGAGCAGTTCTTC. Protein product: CASSLIGDSYNEQFF.

The chain carries TRBV12-3 or TRBV12-4 and TRBJ1-3; unclear D gene. This CDR3 is built from 11 residues. V lost 11 bases, J lost 4 bases, and 9 bases lay in between. The CDR3 is CARSEGNTIYF. CDR3 DNA: TGTGCCCGTTCCGAGGGAAACACCATATATTTT.

In this sample, this clone turned up a few times. The chain carries TRBV13 and TRBJ2-2; D gene uncertain. V was shortened by 5 bases and J by 1 base, with 8 bases between the two germline ends. The CDR3 contains 14 residues. Germline V CDR1 and CDR2: PRHDT, FYEKMQ (reference sequence). The CDR3 DNA reads TGTGCCAGCAGCCCGAGAGGGAACACCGGGGAGCTGTTTTTT. Translating it yields CASSPRGNTGELFF. Full variable domain (outside the CDR3, taken from reference TRBV13 and TRBJ2-2): AAGVIQSPRHLIKEKRETATLKCYPIPRHDTVYWYQQGPGQDPQFLISFYEKMQSDKGSIPDRFSAQQFSDYHSELNMSSLELGDSALYFCASSPRGNTGELFFGEGSRLTVL.

This clone was seen a single time. This sequence joins TRBV19 and TRBJ1-3; TRBD1 matches at 9 bases. The CDR3 runs to 16 residues. Germline V lookup: CDR1 LNHDA, CDR2 SQIVND (reference sequence). V lost 4 bases to trimming and J lost 1 base; unmatched junction nucleotides: 5. CDR3 amino acids: CASSRPGQGSGNTIYF. The CDR3 region has the DNA TGTGCCAGTAGTAGGCCGGGACAGGGATCTGGAAACACCATATATTTT.

In this sample, this clone turned up once. The chain recombines TRBV18 with TRBJ2-7; 10 bases align to TRBD1. CDR3 length: 14 residues. The V segment lost 2 bases and the J segment 6 bases; nucleotides outside the gene matches: 4. Looked up from germline, CDR1 is KGHSH and CDR2 is LQKENI. CDR3 amino acids: CASSPVGQGREQYF. The CDR3 nucleotides read TGTGCCAGCTCACCAGTGGGACAGGGGCGCGAGCAGTACTTC.

The chain employs TRBV5-4 and TRBJ2-3; 10 bases match TRBD2. Germline lookup yields CDR1 SGHNT and CDR2 YYREEE (reference sequence). Trimming at V came to 0 bases and at J to 2 bases, leaving 3 bases not matched to a gene. CDR3 length: 16 amino acids. The CDR3 reads CASSLVLAGATDTQYF. Written as DNA, the CDR3 is TGTGCCAGCAGCTTGGTTCTAGCGGGGGCCACAGATACGCAGTATTTT. Variable domain in full (rest from reference TRBV5-4 and TRBJ2-3): ETGVTQSPTHLIKTRGQQVTLRCSSQSGHNTVSWYQQALGQGPQFIFQYYREEENGRGNFPPRFSGLQFPNYSSELNVNALELDDSALYLCASSLVLAGATDTQYFGPGTRLTVL.

This clone was detected only once. The V and J genes are TRBV9 and TRBJ1-6; no firm D call. The CDR3 has 14 residues. Germline-derived CDR1 and CDR2 are SGDLS and YYNGEE. Deletions cut 4 bases from V and 10 bases from J, with 15 bases between. The CDR3 sequence: CASSLTPLGSPLHF. CDR3 in DNA: TGTGCCAGCAGCCTCACACCCCTCGGGTCACCCCTCCACTTT.

The chain recombines TRBV9 with TRBJ2-2, with 9 bases lining up with TRBD2. The ends lost 3 bases at V and 7 bases at J; junction bases unmatched: 4. Germline assignment: CDR1 SGDLS and CDR2 YYNGEE. The CDR3 spans 14 residues. CDR3 in DNA: TGTGCCAGCAGCGCCCGACTAGCGGACGGGGAGCTGTTTTTT. As protein: CASSARLADGELFF. The full variable domain, with the rest looked up from reference TRBV9 and TRBJ2-2, is DSGVTQTPKHLITATGQRVTLRCSPRSGDLSVYWYQQSLDQGLQFLIQYYNGEERAKGNILERFSAQQFPDLHSELNLSSLELGDSALYFCASSARLADGELFFGEGSRLTVL.

The V gene is TRBV19, the J gene TRBJ1-1; D gene uncertain. Germline values: CDR1 LNHDA, CDR2 SQIVND (reference sequence). V was trimmed by 4 bases and J by 3 bases, leaving 9 bases between them. The length of the CDR3 is 13 residues. The CDR3 reads CASSTGWDTEAFF. CDR3 DNA: TGTGCCAGTAGTACGGGTTGGGACACTGAAGCTTTCTTT.

The rearrangement joins TRBV7-9 to TRBJ2-1; 9 bases map to TRBD1. Looked up from germline, CDR1 is SEHNR and CDR2 is FQNEAQ (reference sequence). CDR3 size: 15 residues. The J segment lost 9 bases and the V segment lost 3 bases, leaving 9 bases of the junction unmatched. This CDR3 is CASSFSGTGTSEQFF. The CDR3 DNA sequence: TGTGCCAGCAGCTTTTCCGGGACAGGGACGAGTGAGCAGTTCTTC.

The chain uses TRBV7-9 and TRBJ2-7; 8 bases line up with TRBD2. The length of the CDR3 is 16 residues. The germline V gene encodes CDR1 SEHNR and CDR2 FQNEAQ (reference sequence). With 5 bases clipped from V and 1 base from J, the junction kept 10 bases outside the gene matches. CDR3 DNA: TGTGCCAGCAGCCCCCCAGAAGCGGGGGAATCCTACGAGCAGTACTTC. Translated, it gives CASSPPEAGESYEQYF.

This clone has more than one count but fewer than ten. The V gene is TRBV12-3 or TRBV12-4, the J gene TRBJ1-2; perhaps TRBD1 as D (5 bases). Trimming took off 7 bases at V and 8 bases at J, with 17 bases between the two ends. The CDR3 runs 13 residues. Written as DNA, the CDR3 is TGTGCCAGCACTATTTACAGGACCGTCGGCTACACCTTC. Its translation: CASTIYRTVGYTF.

The chain employs TRBV5-4 and TRBJ2-5; TRBD1 matches 8 bases. J was trimmed by 4 bases and V by 4 bases; bases with no gene match: 3. The germline V gene encodes CDR1 SGHNT and CDR2 YYREEE (reference sequence). The CDR3 consists of 13 residues. CDR3 loop: CASSTGQGETQYF. In DNA form, the CDR3 reads TGTGCCAGCAGCACTGGACAGGGAGAGACCCAGTACTTC.